Presented here are 15 T cell receptor beta chains from one specimen sequenced in a study of blood T cell repertoires in COVID-19. TCRdb's table, derived via immunoSEQ multiplex PCR, lists solely in-frame clones and lacks some. The sample yields more than 200,000 clones, roughly 88% seen once. Sequenced sample: peripheral blood. The receptors derive from a woman aged 40 to 49 who had recovered from COVID-19.

The CDR3 sequence is CASSLGLTGLADSYEQYF. In DNA, the CDR3 is TGTGCCAGCAGCCTGGGTTTGACGGGACTAGCGGATTCCTACGAGCAGTACTTC. The chain couples TRBV5-5 to TRBJ2-7; 11 nucleotides agree with TRBD2. The length of the CDR3 is 18 residues. CDR1 and CDR2 from the germline V gene are SGHKS and YYEKEE (reference sequence). The V segment lost 4 bases and the J segment 1 base; nucleotides outside the gene matches: 13.

The rearrangement links TRBV6-5 to TRBJ1-3; perhaps TRBD1 as D (5 bases). CDR3 length: 14 residues. Germline CDR1 reads MNHEY; CDR2 reads SVGAGI. V lost 2 bases and J 4 bases, leaving 9 bases between the germline ends. This CDR3 reads CASSYRGLGNTIYF. CDR3 bases: TGTGCCAGCAGTTACAGGGGCCTAGGAAACACCATATATTTT.

The chain recombines TRBV2 with TRBJ1-4, with 7 bases fitting TRBD1. Germline CDR1 is SNHLY and CDR2 is FYNNEI. J lost 14 bases, V lost 7 bases, and 19 bases had no gene match. This CDR3 is 15 amino acids long. The CDR3 region is CASTNNGGHRGRLFF. The DNA of the CDR3 is TGTGCCAGCACTAATAATGGTGGGCATAGGGGGCGGCTGTTTTTT. The entire variable domain, with the rest obtained from reference TRBV2 and TRBJ1-4, is as follows: EPEVTQTPSHQVTQMGQEVILRCVPISNHLYFYWYRQILGQKVEFLVSFYNNEISEKSEIFDDQFSVERPDGSNFTLKIRSTKLEDSAMYFCASTNNGGHRGRLFFGSGTQLSVL.

The CDR3 region has the DNA TGTGCCAGCAGCTTAGGCCAGTATAATTCACCCCTCCACTTT. Amino acids: CASSLGQYNSPLHF. The chain recombines TRBV11-3 with TRBJ1-6; no clear D. The CDR3 sequence is 14 residues long. Trimming left V 1 base short and J 4 bases short, with 5 bases between. Germline lookup yields CDR1 SGHNT and CDR2 YENEEA.

The chain recombines TRBV6-2 or TRBV6-3 with TRBJ2-5; D remains ambiguous. CDR3 size: 16 residues. In germline, CDR1 is MNHEY, CDR2 SVGEGT. Deletions cut 5 bases from V and 5 bases from J, with 21 bases between. The CDR3 bases are TGTGCCAGCAGTGCCCCTCGCCGGAGTATGTCGGAGACCCAGTACTTC. Its protein product is CASSAPRRSMSETQYF.

The CDR3 sequence is CASSEAGTGGNEQFF. Written as DNA, the CDR3 is TGTGCCAGCAGTGAAGCTGGGACAGGGGGCAATGAGCAGTTCTTC. The rearrangement links TRBV6-1 to TRBJ2-1; 11 bases map to TRBD1. After removal of 0 bases from V and 6 bases from J, the junction contained 1 base not matched to a gene. The germline gives CDR1 MNHNS, CDR2 SASEGT. The CDR3 runs 15 residues.

The chain recombines TRBV11-2 with TRBJ2-7; 8 bases map to TRBD2. Germline V gene lookup returns CDR1 SGHAT and CDR2 FQNNGV. V gave up 0 bases and J gave up 4 bases; unmatched junction bases: 2. The CDR3 is made up of 14 amino acids. The CDR3: CASSLERGDYEQYF. CDR3 bases: TGTGCCAGCAGCTTAGAGCGGGGGGATTACGAGCAGTACTTC. The full variable domain, its missing parts supplied by reference TRBV11-2 and TRBJ2-7, is EAGVAQSPRYKIIEKRQSVAFWCNPISGHATLYWYQQILGQGPKLLIQFQNNGVVDDSQLPKDRFSAERLKGVDSTLKIQPAKLEDSAVYLCASSLERGDYEQYFGPGTRLTVT.

The rearrangement joins TRBV19 to TRBJ1-1; D is uncertain. The CDR3 has 12 amino acids. Germline CDR1 is LNHDA and CDR2 is SQIVND (reference sequence). Trimming left V 5 bases short and J 6 bases short, with 10 bases between. CDR3 residues: CASSRGKSEAFF. The CDR3 DNA reads TGTGCCAGTAGTCGGGGTAAATCTGAAGCTTTCTTT.

This clone came up once. This chain uses TRBV30 with TRBJ1-2; 10 bases line up with TRBD1. V shed 2 bases, J shed 7 bases, and the junction held 4 bases outside the gene matches. The CDR3 covers 13 residues. Germline CDR1 is GTSNPN and CDR2 is SVGIG (reference sequence). CDR3 sequence reads: CAWSPGQGSGYTF. The CDR3 DNA sequence: TGTGCCTGGAGTCCGGGACAGGGGTCTGGCTACACCTTC.

V usage is TRBV11-2 and J usage is TRBJ2-3; maybe TRBD2 (7 bases). V lost 1 base to trimming and J lost 1 base, with 9 bases between them. The CDR3 runs 15 residues. Per germline, CDR1 SGHAT and CDR2 FQNNGV. CDR3 in DNA: TGTGCCAGCAGCTTAGTAGGGGGGGGCACAGATACGCAGTATTTT. Protein sequence: CASSLVGGGTDTQYF.

V is TRBV19 and J is TRBJ2-2, with 7 bases that match TRBD2. In germline, CDR1 is LNHDA, CDR2 SQIVND (reference sequence). Germline trimming cut 0 bases from V and 4 bases from J; bases unmatched to any gene: 8. The CDR3 loop spans 17 amino acids. The CDR3 reads CASSIDKAGVPTGELFF. The CDR3 DNA is TGTGCCAGTAGTATAGATAAGGCGGGAGTACCCACCGGGGAGCTGTTTTTT. The full variable domain, rest sourced from reference TRBV19 and TRBJ2-2, is DGGITQSPKYLFRKEGQNVTLSCEQNLNHDAMYWYRQDPGQGLRLIYYSQIVNDFQKGDIAEGYSVSREKKESFPLTVTSAQKNPTAFYLCASSIDKAGVPTGELFFGEGSRLTVL.

This chain uses TRBV15 with TRBJ2-7; 9 bases are shared with TRBD2. Germline-derived CDR1 and CDR2 are LNHNV and YYDKDF (reference sequence). V lost 0 bases, J lost 5 bases, and 11 bases stayed unmatched. CDR3 length: 17 residues. The CDR3 region is CATSRDPGGRAENEQYF. CDR3 in DNA: TGTGCCACCAGCAGAGATCCAGGCGGGAGGGCCGAGAACGAGCAGTACTTC.

This clone was seen a single time. The chain joins TRBV7-9 to TRBJ1-4, with a possible D match to TRBD1 (5 bases). From germline, CDR1 is SEHNR and CDR2 FQNEAQ (reference sequence). This CDR3 is 15 amino acids long. V was trimmed by 4 bases and J by 8 bases, leaving 17 bases between them. The chain's CDR3 is CASSSRQQQTEKLFF. CDR3 bases: TGTGCCAGCAGCTCAAGACAGCAACAGACCGAAAAACTGTTTTTT.

This clone was observed once. V gene TRBV2 combines with J gene TRBJ2-4; perhaps TRBD2 as D (5 bases). V shed 8 bases and J shed 0 bases, with 14 bases lying between them. The CDR3 has 15 residues. Germline lookup yields CDR1 SNHLY and CDR2 FYNNEI. CDR3 DNA sequence: TGTGCCAGCCAGGTCGGGGTCTTAGCCAAAAACATTCAGTACTTC. It specifies CASQVGVLAKNIQYF.

The chain combines TRBV5-4 with TRBJ2-6; 13 bases match TRBD2. Per germline, CDR1 SGHNT and CDR2 YYREEE (reference sequence). After removal of 3 bases from V and 1 base from J, the junction contained 7 bases not matched to a gene. There are 19 residues in the CDR3. The CDR3 DNA follows: TGTGCCAGCAGCTCGGGACTAGCGGGGCCCCTGTCTGGGGCCAACGTCCTGACTTTC. Residues: CASSSGLAGPLSGANVLTF.